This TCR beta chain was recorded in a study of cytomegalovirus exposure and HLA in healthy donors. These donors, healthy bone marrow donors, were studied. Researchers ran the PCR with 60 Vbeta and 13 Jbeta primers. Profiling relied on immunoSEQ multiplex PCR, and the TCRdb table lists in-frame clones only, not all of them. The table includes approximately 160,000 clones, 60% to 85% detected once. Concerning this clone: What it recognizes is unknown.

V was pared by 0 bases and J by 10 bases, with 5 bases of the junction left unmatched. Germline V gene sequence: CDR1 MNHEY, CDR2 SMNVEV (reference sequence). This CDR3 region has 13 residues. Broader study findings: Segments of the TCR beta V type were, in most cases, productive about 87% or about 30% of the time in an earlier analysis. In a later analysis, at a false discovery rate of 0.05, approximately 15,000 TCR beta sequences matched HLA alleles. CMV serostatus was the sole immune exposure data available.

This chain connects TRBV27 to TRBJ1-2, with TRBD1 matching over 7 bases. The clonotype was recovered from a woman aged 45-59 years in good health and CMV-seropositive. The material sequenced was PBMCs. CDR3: CASSLSGQIHYTF. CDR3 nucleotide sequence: TGTGCCAGCAGTTTATCGGGACAGATCCACTACACCTTC.